The 5 T cell receptor beta chains below were found in one sample sequenced in a study of cytomegalovirus exposure and HLA in healthy donors. The PCR had 60 Vbeta and 13 Jbeta primers. Produced via immunoSEQ multiplex PCR; TCRdb's table is partial and in-frame only. The table includes roughly 110,000 clones, 74% detected once. The sample comprised PBMCs. These receptors came from a woman aged 40 to 49 in good health and CMV-seropositive.

This rearrangement joins TRBV6-5 to TRBJ2-3; D uncertain. Trimming removed 6 bases from V and 2 bases from J, with 15 bases in between. Germline CDR1 reads MNHEY; CDR2 reads SVGAGI. The CDR3 contains 15 residues. Here the CDR3 DNA reads TGTGCCAGCAGCCTTGACTCACCAAACACAGATACGCAGTATTTT. Translated, it gives CASSLDSPNTDTQYF.

This chain uses TRBV18 with TRBJ1-2, with a weak D call TRBD1 (5 bases). V dropped 0 bases and J dropped 6 bases, with 8 bases sitting between them. The CDR3 spans 13 residues. Germline CDR1 and CDR2: KGHSH and LQKENI. The CDR3 loop is CASSPPAGDGYTF. CDR3 DNA sequence: TGTGCCAGCTCACCACCCGCGGGGGATGGCTACACCTTC.

This clone was counted between two and nine times. This chain links TRBV27 with TRBJ2-1; TRBD2 is a possible D gene (5 bases). This CDR3 has 16 residues. Germline V gene sequence: CDR1 MNHEY, CDR2 SMNVEV (reference sequence). The V end was cut by 6 bases, the J end by 3 bases, with 18 bases between. The CDR3 region has the DNA TGTGCCAGCAGCCGGACGGTAGGAGGAAACTACAATGAGCAGTTCTTC. Translated, it gives CASSRTVGGNYNEQFF.

This clone has more than one count but fewer than ten. The V and J genes are TRBV9 and TRBJ2-7; 9 nucleotides line up with TRBD1. Germline loops: CDR1 SGDLS, CDR2 YYNGEE. There are 16 residues in the CDR3. V dropped 3 bases and J dropped 4; count of bases not matched to a gene: 11. The DNA of the CDR3 is TGTGCCAGCAGCGACAATCCGGGACAGGGCAAGTACGAGCAGTACTTC. Its protein product is CASSDNPGQGKYEQYF.

The chain uses TRBV6-5 and TRBJ1-1, with a tentative D call TRBD1 (6 bases). This CDR3 contains 14 residues. Per the germline V gene, CDR1 is MNHEY and CDR2 is SVGAGI. V was clipped by 7 bases and J by 5 bases, with 17 bases between them. The CDR3 reads CASTPGAGLTEAFF. Written as DNA, the CDR3 is TGTGCCAGCACCCCAGGGGCAGGGTTGACTGAAGCTTTCTTT.